Given below is one TCR beta chain in context. The clone's antigen remains unknown. Base qualities were left out, and no much larger clone turns up one base away. V is reduced by 5 bases and J by 2 bases, leaving a spacing of 13 bases between them. The germline V gene (reference sequence) sets CDR1 to LNHDA and CDR2 to SQIVND. The CDR3, from cysteine to phenylalanine, totals 15 residues. Only the CDR3 DNA is retained, 45 bases long and in frame from the first base. This entry comes from a study of shared clonotypes between healthy human individuals (dated by TCRdb to 2019 to 2021). In the study overall: The cohort included three men and a couple of women between 18 and 49 years of age. Per donor, three plates each were used for CD4 naive and CD4 memory, two for CD8 naive, and one for CD8 memory. The study deeply sequenced blood TCR repertoires of several healthy adults to estimate repertoire size and the extent of clonotype sharing between individuals. To increase sequencing depth and limit assay-specific biases, TCR repertoire library preparation and sequencing were carried out by different laboratories using diverse techniques. Leukapheresis yielded between about 0.8 and 8.9 billion PBMCs per donor.

CD8 naive samples consisted of CD45RO-negative cells that were positively selected for CCR7, yielding a CD45RA+CCR7+ population without TemRA cells. Donors were healthy HIV-negative adults with no recently reported acute infections or vaccinations. Every donor was a Caucasian adult living in Nashville, Tennessee, USA. Blood was obtained by leukapheresis, after which PBMCs were separated by Ficoll-Histopaque density gradient centrifugation and cryopreserved in liquid nitrogen vapor phase. Analytical flow cytometry was used to check the purity and quantity of each magnetically sorted T cell population. Genomic DNA was isolated from each sorted fraction and quantified by UV absorbance on a Nanodrop 2000c. TCR CDR3 regions were amplified from genomic DNA by multiplex PCR using the deep immunoSEQ assay. Extracted genomic DNA from each cell subset was distributed evenly across all wells of several immunoSEQ 96-well plates, and each plate was treated as a replicate. For sorted subsets, about 220 ng of genomic DNA, equivalent to some 30,000 T cell genomes, went into each replicate PCR. The purified libraries were quantified using a Qubit 3.0 fluorometer, sized with a Bioanalyzer 2100, and then quantified again using the KAPA Library Quantification kit. Each immunoSEQ 96-well plate was sequenced on its own single-read 150-cycle Illumina NextSeq 550 flow cell. The paper's processing steps were these. Because only junctional sequences without quality scores were contained in the immunoSEQ output, filtering matching that applied to full-length reads could not be performed. To assign V/J genes and CDR3, sequences were annotated against IMGT germline references using PyIR, a Python wrapper for IgBLAST v1.9. Reads were filtered out if the reads had weak V/J assignments (E-value above 1e-6), no CDR3, stop codons, out-of-frame junctions, or ambiguous translated residues. V3J clonotypes were defined as sequences sharing the same inferred V gene, J gene, and CDR3 amino acid sequence. Percentage overlap between repertoires was calculated by dividing the number of shared unique clonotypes by the size of the smaller repertoire. RTK rarefaction, the Chao1 estimator, and Recon v2.1 estimates of unobserved clonotypes were used to assess repertoire richness. Generation probabilities for all TCRbeta clonotypes obtained by the gDNA method from a handful of donors were computed using OLGA. TCRdb took over this immuneACCESS table, retaining in-frame rearrangements with V and J assigned. Such tables are incomplete; in checked studies, under half of the missing clones stem from an unresolved V gene, and the remainder is unexplained. The V and J calls and clone size come from that table; D and trimming were worked out from the DNA. Present in this sample are about 2.2 million clones, roughly 95% of which were seen just once. The ten largest account for around 1.7% of the sample.

What the work shows at the level of the full study, not this receptor alone: Across four donors, around 5.4% of naive CD4, approximately 3.6% of naive CD8, about 2% of memory CD4, and approximately 0.4% of memory CD8 clonotypes were shared. Even with the large sequencing depth, rarefaction of the sorted-subset datasets indicated that sequencing was incomplete. Pairwise subsampling led to the expectation that sequencing depth would affect the degree of clonotype sharing among donors. Naive subsets generally had larger estimated clonotype richness than memory subsets did. Compared with non-shared clonotypes, the clonotypes found in all four sorted-subset donors had higher generation probabilities. Sampling was restricted to blood, and TCR repertoires in tissue are likely to differ from TCR repertoires in blood. The genetic and exposure-history diversity represented was limited by the small number of donors.

The material sequenced was naive CD8+ T cells from PBMCs. Per the publication, the cell subset or site label means: CD45RA+CCR7+. This TCR derives from a man aged 18-30 years in good health. Some clones in this sample may be carry-over from other donors' samples. The V and J genes are TRBV19 and TRBJ1-5; the D gene identity is not certain. This receptor carries the CDR3 CASSLFRLGNQPQHF. The sequenced DNA: TGTGCCAGTAGTTTATTCCGTTTGGGCAATCAGCCCCAGCATTTT.